The rows below give T cell receptor beta chains drawn from one sample of a study of molecular identifiers for immune sequencing clone quantification. A single record per CDR3 protein comes from TCRdb applying MiXCR to the PCR reads. The data hold 6,000 to 7,000 distinct CDR3 sequences, with roughly 15% observed a single time. Sequenced: naive CD8+ T cells from blood, with Jurkat cell RNA spiked in. The receptors here all came from a human donor in good health. Some libraries in this study had Jurkat cell RNA spiked in. The CDR3 runs from the conserved cysteine through the conserved F or W. The D gene is left open where the match is weak. Clone size, where shown, is once, few, many, or a class for clones that have expanded.

size,V,D,J,CDR3,DNA
medium-sized,TRBV7-2,TRBD2,TRBJ2-4,CASRSTSGENIQYF,TGTGCCAGCAGATCTACTAGCGGGGAAAACATTCAGTACTTC
once,TRBV12-3/TRBV12-4,.,TRBJ2-3,CAGVMGGSLDTQYF,TGTGCCGGCGTTATGGGGGGCAGTTTAGATACGCAGTATTTT
medium-sized,TRBV20-1,.,TRBJ2-3,CSASWRSSTDTQYF,TGCAGTGCTAGTTGGCGGAGTAGCACAGATACGCAGTATTTT
.,TRBV4-1,TRBD2,TRBJ2-5,CASSQEGPGLGETRYF,TGCGCCAGCAGCCAAGAGGGTCCGGGACTAGGAGAGACTCGGTACTTC
medium-sized,TRBV6-5,.,TRBJ2-3,CASSLGATSWTDTQYF,TGTGCCAGCAGTCTCGGGGCCACTAGTTGGACAGATACGCAGTATTTT
.,TRBV13,.,TRBJ2-5,CASSLRIGTQYF,TGTGCCAGTAGCTTAAGGATAGGGACCCAGTACTTC
medium-sized,TRBV29-1,TRBD1,TRBJ2-7,CSARDSVTYEQYF,TGCAGCGCCAGGGACAGCGTAACCTACGAGCAGTACTTC
medium-sized,TRBV7-6,TRBD2,TRBJ2-2,CASSLVVVGGANTGELFF,TGTGCCAGCAGCTTAGTAGTTGTTGGGGGGGCGAACACCGGGGAGCTGTTTTTT
many,TRBV10-3,.,TRBJ2-7,CAISESGGPSYEQYF,TGTGCCATCAGTGAGTCGGGGGGGCCCTCCTACGAGCAGTACTTC
medium-sized,TRBV7-9,.,TRBJ2-2,CASTALMVGGELFF,TGTGCCAGCACCGCCCTGATGGTGGGCGGGGAGCTGTTTTTT
many,TRBV12-3/TRBV12-4,.,TRBJ2-2,CAGRQAVTGELFF,TGTGCCGGCAGGCAGGCGGTCACCGGGGAGCTGTTTTTT
.,TRBV29-1,.,TRBJ2-7,CSGTTSSDGEQYF,TGCAGCGGCACAACTTCCTCCGACGGCGAGCAGTACTTC
medium-sized,TRBV25-1,.,TRBJ2-5,CASSVGRTQETQYF,TGTGCCAGCAGTGTAGGCAGGACCCAAGAGACCCAGTACTTC
medium-sized,TRBV7-9,TRBD2,TRBJ2-3,CASSFRLAGDPDTQYF,TGTGCCAGCAGCTTCCGACTAGCGGGAGACCCAGATACGCAGTATTTT
medium-sized,TRBV23-1,TRBD1,TRBJ1-1,CASSQDRGGGTEAFF,TGCGCCAGCAGTCAAGACAGGGGCGGCGGCACTGAAGCTTTCTTT
medium-sized,TRBV19,.,TRBJ2-2,CASSIWGSGELFF,TGTGCCAGTAGTATCTGGGGGTCCGGGGAGCTGTTTTTT